The rows below give T cell receptor beta chains drawn from one sample of a study of T cell repertoires in cytomegalovirus infection. What these receptors recognize is not known. TCRdb reprocessed the reads via MiXCR and lists one record per CDR3 protein. The repertoire holds 450,000 to 550,000 distinct CDR3 sequences, with about 44% as singletons. Sample: cultured PBMCs, taken from culture after CMV antigen stimulation. These receptors came from a human donor in good health (CMV status not recorded). Some clones in this sample may be carry-over from other donors' samples. CDR3s leave out the opening cysteine and the closing phenylalanine or tryptophan. The order of the fields is D gene, J gene, clone size, V gene, CDR3 protein. The D gene is left open where the match is weak. Only some rows state a clone size, as once, few, many or a class for expanded clones.

d_call: .
j_call: TRBJ1-2
clone_size: .
v_call: TRBV6-5
cdr3_aa: ASTTGGIGGYT

d_call: .
j_call: TRBJ2-1
clone_size: .
v_call: TRBV6-2/TRBV6-3
cdr3_aa: ASRPGGSYNEQF

d_call: TRBD1
j_call: TRBJ2-7
clone_size: few
v_call: TRBV4-1
cdr3_aa: ASSQGRRTGGSYEQY

d_call: .
j_call: TRBJ2-5
clone_size: few
v_call: TRBV10-3
cdr3_aa: AISTGQETQY

d_call: .
j_call: TRBJ1-1
clone_size: .
v_call: TRBV6-6
cdr3_aa: ASTKGMNTEAF

d_call: .
j_call: TRBJ2-3
clone_size: few
v_call: TRBV5-4
cdr3_aa: ASSLEGTPDTQY

d_call: .
j_call: TRBJ2-7
clone_size: .
v_call: TRBV12-3/TRBV12-4
cdr3_aa: ASSFGHNYEQY

d_call: TRBD1
j_call: TRBJ2-7
clone_size: many
v_call: TRBV7-2
cdr3_aa: ASSLNGGWDGTGVS

d_call: .
j_call: TRBJ2-1
clone_size: .
v_call: TRBV20-1
cdr3_aa: SARPTIARSSYNEQF

d_call: .
j_call: TRBJ1-6
clone_size: once
v_call: TRBV12-3/TRBV12-4
cdr3_aa: ASSLQYNSPLH

d_call: .
j_call: TRBJ2-2
clone_size: few
v_call: TRBV6-5
cdr3_aa: ASTHSATGELF

d_call: .
j_call: TRBJ2-4
clone_size: few
v_call: TRBV11-2
cdr3_aa: ASSSGSLAKNIQY

d_call: .
j_call: TRBJ1-1
clone_size: .
v_call: TRBV7-2
cdr3_aa: ASRGGARGNTEAF

d_call: TRBD1
j_call: TRBJ1-2
clone_size: .
v_call: TRBV5-4
cdr3_aa: ASRGPQGVNYGYT

d_call: .
j_call: TRBJ2-1
clone_size: .
v_call: TRBV6-8
cdr3_aa: ASSLATGIENEQF

d_call: .
j_call: TRBJ2-2
clone_size: .
v_call: TRBV11-1
cdr3_aa: ASSLLRNTGELF

d_call: .
j_call: TRBJ1-2
clone_size: .
v_call: TRBV7-2
cdr3_aa: ASSLRVRSSYGYT

d_call: .
j_call: TRBJ2-1
clone_size: .
v_call: TRBV11-3
cdr3_aa: ASSFGTAGDNEQF

d_call: TRBD2
j_call: TRBJ2-1
clone_size: .
v_call: TRBV7-2
cdr3_aa: ASSSGLAGVEQF

d_call: .
j_call: TRBJ1-2
clone_size: .
v_call: TRBV19
cdr3_aa: ASSIELTGYT

d_call: .
j_call: TRBJ2-4
clone_size: few
v_call: TRBV7-9
cdr3_aa: ASSRLGAAKNIQY

d_call: .
j_call: TRBJ1-1
clone_size: .
v_call: TRBV12-3/TRBV12-4
cdr3_aa: ASSFTADTEAF

d_call: .
j_call: TRBJ1-6
clone_size: .
v_call: TRBV25-1
cdr3_aa: ASSGQWNSNSPLH

d_call: TRBD2
j_call: TRBJ2-7
clone_size: .
v_call: TRBV14
cdr3_aa: ASSRSGGFYEQY

d_call: .
j_call: TRBJ2-1
clone_size: few
v_call: TRBV7-2
cdr3_aa: ASSLSLSVYNEQF

d_call: TRBD2
j_call: TRBJ2-3
clone_size: .
v_call: TRBV20-1
cdr3_aa: SARSPSGAGDTQY

d_call: .
j_call: TRBJ2-5
clone_size: .
v_call: TRBV27
cdr3_aa: ASSLLLFRQETQY

d_call: .
j_call: TRBJ2-5
clone_size: few
v_call: TRBV6-1
cdr3_aa: ASSEPRGTQY

d_call: .
j_call: TRBJ1-3
clone_size: few
v_call: TRBV7-8
cdr3_aa: ASSPHTDSGNTIY

d_call: TRBD2
j_call: TRBJ2-1
clone_size: few
v_call: TRBV7-2
cdr3_aa: ASSTGGPWEQF

d_call: .
j_call: TRBJ2-7
clone_size: few
v_call: TRBV7-8
cdr3_aa: ASSRRSYEQY

d_call: .
j_call: TRBJ1-5
clone_size: few
v_call: TRBV7-6
cdr3_aa: ASSPRATQPQH

d_call: .
j_call: TRBJ1-4
clone_size: .
v_call: TRBV7-8
cdr3_aa: ASSFRGGSEEKLF

d_call: .
j_call: TRBJ2-7
clone_size: many
v_call: TRBV7-8
cdr3_aa: ASSPRRGSDEQY

d_call: .
j_call: TRBJ2-7
clone_size: few
v_call: TRBV7-2
cdr3_aa: ASSQGGPYYEQY

d_call: .
j_call: TRBJ2-3
clone_size: .
v_call: TRBV4-2
cdr3_aa: ASSLVHRGGDTQY

d_call: TRBD1
j_call: TRBJ1-4
clone_size: few
v_call: TRBV5-4
cdr3_aa: ASSFQGATNEKLF

d_call: TRBD2
j_call: TRBJ2-1
clone_size: .
v_call: TRBV4-2
cdr3_aa: ASSQPVGGGTYNEQF

d_call: TRBD1
j_call: TRBJ1-2
clone_size: .
v_call: TRBV27
cdr3_aa: ASSFRPGGRYGYT

d_call: TRBD1
j_call: TRBJ1-5
clone_size: .
v_call: TRBV7-2
cdr3_aa: ASSLDRGGYQPQH

d_call: .
j_call: TRBJ1-2
clone_size: .
v_call: TRBV5-4
cdr3_aa: ASSSGRGYT

d_call: .
j_call: TRBJ2-1
clone_size: .
v_call: TRBV7-2
cdr3_aa: ASSLGGGVSEQS

d_call: .
j_call: TRBJ2-3
clone_size: .
v_call: TRBV4-1
cdr3_aa: ASSQEGPRGYTQY

d_call: .
j_call: TRBJ2-1
clone_size: .
v_call: TRBV6-2/TRBV6-3
cdr3_aa: ASSYSAGGEQF

d_call: TRBD2
j_call: TRBJ2-2
clone_size: .
v_call: TRBV20-1
cdr3_aa: SANSGGSNTGELF

d_call: .
j_call: TRBJ2-5
clone_size: .
v_call: TRBV19
cdr3_aa: ASSDQGQETQY

d_call: TRBD1
j_call: TRBJ2-1
clone_size: .
v_call: TRBV28
cdr3_aa: ASSSQGAVYNEQF

d_call: .
j_call: TRBJ2-7
clone_size: .
v_call: TRBV7-4
cdr3_aa: ASSALLAEQY

d_call: TRBD2
j_call: TRBJ2-4
clone_size: few
v_call: TRBV2
cdr3_aa: ASSDIASGKAKNIQY

d_call: .
j_call: TRBJ2-2
clone_size: .
v_call: TRBV7-4
cdr3_aa: ASSPQRAGIGELF

d_call: .
j_call: TRBJ2-7
clone_size: once
v_call: TRBV5-4
cdr3_aa: ASSPRAAASYEQY

d_call: .
j_call: TRBJ1-2
clone_size: .
v_call: TRBV7-2
cdr3_aa: ASSTDYGYT

d_call: .
j_call: TRBJ1-2
clone_size: .
v_call: TRBV27
cdr3_aa: ASSSGNYGYT

d_call: .
j_call: TRBJ2-7
clone_size: .
v_call: TRBV7-9
cdr3_aa: ASSRRVGEQY

d_call: TRBD2
j_call: TRBJ2-5
clone_size: few
v_call: TRBV4-1
cdr3_aa: ASSQGPYQAGGRETQY

d_call: TRBD1
j_call: TRBJ1-2
clone_size: .
v_call: TRBV7-8
cdr3_aa: ASSPGTGALLYGYT

d_call: .
j_call: TRBJ1-5
clone_size: many
v_call: TRBV7-2
cdr3_aa: ASSSLQEHNQPQH

d_call: .
j_call: TRBJ2-3
clone_size: once
v_call: TRBV6-1
cdr3_aa: ASQGFTDTQY

d_call: TRBD1
j_call: TRBJ1-2
clone_size: .
v_call: TRBV19
cdr3_aa: ASSRKTGNSYEGYT

d_call: .
j_call: TRBJ2-1
clone_size: few
v_call: TRBV7-2
cdr3_aa: ASSSGPLNEQF